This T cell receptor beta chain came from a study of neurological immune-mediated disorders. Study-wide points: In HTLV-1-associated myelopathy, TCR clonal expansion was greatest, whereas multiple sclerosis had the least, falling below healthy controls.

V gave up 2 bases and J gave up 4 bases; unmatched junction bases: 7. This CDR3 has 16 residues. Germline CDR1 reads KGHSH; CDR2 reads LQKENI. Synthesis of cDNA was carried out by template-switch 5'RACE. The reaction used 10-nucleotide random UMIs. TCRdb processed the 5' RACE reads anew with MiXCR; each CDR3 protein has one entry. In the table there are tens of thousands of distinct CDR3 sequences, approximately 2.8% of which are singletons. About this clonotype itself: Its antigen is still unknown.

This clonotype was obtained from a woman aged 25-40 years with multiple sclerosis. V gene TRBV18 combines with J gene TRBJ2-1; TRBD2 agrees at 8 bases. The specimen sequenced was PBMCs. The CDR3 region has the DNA TGTGCCAGCTCACCAGATAGCGGGACTTCTTACAATGAGCAGTTCTTC. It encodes CASSPDSGTSYNEQFF.